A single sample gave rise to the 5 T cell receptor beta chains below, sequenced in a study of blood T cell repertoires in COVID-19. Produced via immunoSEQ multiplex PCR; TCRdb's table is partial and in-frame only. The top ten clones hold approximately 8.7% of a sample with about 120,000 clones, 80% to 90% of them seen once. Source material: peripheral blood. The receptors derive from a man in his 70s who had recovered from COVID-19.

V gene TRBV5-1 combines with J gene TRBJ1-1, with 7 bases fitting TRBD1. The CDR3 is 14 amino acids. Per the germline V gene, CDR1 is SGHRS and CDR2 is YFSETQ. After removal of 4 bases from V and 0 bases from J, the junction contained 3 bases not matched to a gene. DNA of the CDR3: TGCGCCAGCAGCAGGGACAGCTTGAACACTGAAGCTTTCTTT. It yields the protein CASSRDSLNTEAFF. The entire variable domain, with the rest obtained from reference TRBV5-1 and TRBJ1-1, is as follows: KAGVTQTPRYLIKTRGQQVTLSCSPISGHRSVSWYQQTPGQGLQFLFEYFSETQRNKGNFPGRFSGRQFSNSRSEMNVSTLELGDSALYLCASSRDSLNTEAFFGQGTRLTVV.

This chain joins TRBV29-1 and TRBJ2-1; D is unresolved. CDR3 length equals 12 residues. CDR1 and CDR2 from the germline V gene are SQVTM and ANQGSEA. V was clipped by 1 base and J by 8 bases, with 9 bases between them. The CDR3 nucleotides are TGCAGCGTTGAAGGGCAAGTGGATGAGCAGTTCTTC. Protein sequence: CSVEGQVDEQFF.

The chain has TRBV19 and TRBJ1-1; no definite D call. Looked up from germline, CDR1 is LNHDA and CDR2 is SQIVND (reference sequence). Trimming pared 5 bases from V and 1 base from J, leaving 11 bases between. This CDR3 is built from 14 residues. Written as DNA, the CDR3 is TGTGCCAGTAGTCCCAGGAATCCGAACACTGAAGCTTTCTTT. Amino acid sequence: CASSPRNPNTEAFF.

CDR3 in amino acids: CASTPGLWNTGELFF. The DNA for the CDR3 is TGTGCCAGCACCCCCGGACTTTGGAACACCGGGGAGCTGTTTTTT. This chain joins TRBV6-5 and TRBJ2-2; weak D call: TRBD2 (5 bases). This CDR3 region has 15 residues. The V gene lost 7 bases and the J gene lost 1 base, with 13 bases spanning the gap. Germline CDR1 is MNHEY and CDR2 is SVGAGI.

The CDR3 spells CASSRGEGNQPQHF. The CDR3 nucleotides read TGTGCCAGCAGCCGCGGGGAGGGCAATCAGCCCCAGCATTTT. The chain employs TRBV6-6 and TRBJ1-5, with D hard to call. V shed 6 bases and J shed 2 bases, with 11 bases lying between them. Germline V gene sequence: CDR1 MNHNY, CDR2 SVGAGI (reference sequence). The CDR3 has 14 residues.